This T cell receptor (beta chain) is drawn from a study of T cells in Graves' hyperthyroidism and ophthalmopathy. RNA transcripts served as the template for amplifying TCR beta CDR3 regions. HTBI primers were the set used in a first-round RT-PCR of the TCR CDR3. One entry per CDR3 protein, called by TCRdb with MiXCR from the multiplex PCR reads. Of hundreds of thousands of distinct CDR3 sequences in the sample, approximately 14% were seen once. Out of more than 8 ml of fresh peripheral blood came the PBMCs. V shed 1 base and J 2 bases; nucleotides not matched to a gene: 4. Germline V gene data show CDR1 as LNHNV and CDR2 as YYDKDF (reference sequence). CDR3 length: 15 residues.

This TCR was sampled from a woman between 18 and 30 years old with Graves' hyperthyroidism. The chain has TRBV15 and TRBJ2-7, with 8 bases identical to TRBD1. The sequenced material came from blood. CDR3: CATSRGRGPTYEQYF. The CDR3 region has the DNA TGTGCCACCAGCAGAGGCAGGGGGCCGACCTACGAGCAGTACTTC.